Listed below are T cell receptor beta chains from one sample, sequenced in a study of blood T cell repertoires in COVID-19. The repertoire was sequenced with immunoSEQ multiplex PCR; TCRdb's copy has only in-frame clones and lacks some. The table shows 200,000 to 300,000 clones, with approximately 91% occurring only once. Material: peripheral blood. These receptors were collected from a person aged 18 to 29 with COVID-19, enrolled during active disease. Both conserved end residues are trimmed from each CDR3.

v_gene	len	CDR3aa
TRBV7-9	11	ASSLQGRNEQF
TRBV5-4	12	ASSIRQGLYGYT
TRBV5-1	18	ASSLPPWGREGRATGELF
TRBV5-3	14	ARSLNTGQRNSPLH
TRBV13	13	ASSTGTSGPYEQY
TRBV20-1	8	SARDNEQY
TRBV19	11	ASSSYRVPGYT
TRBV6-1	17	ASSGPGGTHLRSGNTIY
TRBV7-9	13	ASSLSGNSYNEQF
TRBV25-1	11	ASMTEKNTEAF
TRBV4-1	15	ASSQGRDTSGSNEQY
TRBV29-1	14	SVWTGGVLNTGELF
TRBV12-5	14	ASGLDQGFMNTEAF
TRBV7-3	13	ASSLSSSGAYEQY
TRBV29-1	9	SVEEGVKAF
TRBV5-4	11	ASSLRVAGPMY
TRBV11-2	12	ASSFGLSGDTQY
TRBV9	14	ASSVSPAVNTGELF
TRBV11-2	14	ASSSSPSGRPPEQY
TRBV5-1	14	ASSLGQLQAVYGYT
TRBV5-4	11	ASSLTGRTEAF
TRBV5-4	9	ASRHSGEQF
TRBV19	13	ASSIASGNSYEQY
TRBV9	15	ASSVGLGGGRTDTQY
TRBV2	12	ASIPIGQVEKLF
TRBV7-8	14	ASSLANHGGAGGYT
TRBV24-1	14	ATSDPTTGGAEKLF
TRBV7-7	13	ASSLNPAGGDEQF
TRBV2	14	ASRTPGQGNNSPLH